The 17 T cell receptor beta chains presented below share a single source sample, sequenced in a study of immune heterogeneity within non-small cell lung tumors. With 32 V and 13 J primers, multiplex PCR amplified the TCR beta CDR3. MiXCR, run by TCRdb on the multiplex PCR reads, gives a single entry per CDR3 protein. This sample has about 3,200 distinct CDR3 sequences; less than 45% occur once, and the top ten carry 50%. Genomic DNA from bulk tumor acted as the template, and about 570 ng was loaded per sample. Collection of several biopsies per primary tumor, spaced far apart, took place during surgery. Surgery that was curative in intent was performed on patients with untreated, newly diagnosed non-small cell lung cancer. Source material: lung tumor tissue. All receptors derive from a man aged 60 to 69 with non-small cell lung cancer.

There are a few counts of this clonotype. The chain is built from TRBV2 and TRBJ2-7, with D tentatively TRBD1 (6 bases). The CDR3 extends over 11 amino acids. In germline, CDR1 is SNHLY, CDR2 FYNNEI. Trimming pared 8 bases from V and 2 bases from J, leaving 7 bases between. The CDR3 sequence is CASGTTYEQYF. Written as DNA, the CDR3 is TGTGCCAGCGGGACAACCTACGAGCAGTACTTC.

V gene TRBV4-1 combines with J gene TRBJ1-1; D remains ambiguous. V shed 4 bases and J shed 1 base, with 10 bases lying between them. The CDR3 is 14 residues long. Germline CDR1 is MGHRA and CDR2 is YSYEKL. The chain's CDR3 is CASSLQRWNTEAFF. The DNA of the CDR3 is TGCGCCAGCAGCCTACAGCGTTGGAACACTGAAGCTTTCTTT.

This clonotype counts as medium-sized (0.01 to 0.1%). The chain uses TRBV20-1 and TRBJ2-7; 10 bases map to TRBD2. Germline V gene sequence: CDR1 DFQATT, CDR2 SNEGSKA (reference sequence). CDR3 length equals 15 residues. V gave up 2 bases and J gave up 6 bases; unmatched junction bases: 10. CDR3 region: CSARRPSGSRGEQYF. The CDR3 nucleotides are TGCAGTGCTAGACGGCCTAGCGGGAGTAGGGGCGAGCAGTACTTC.

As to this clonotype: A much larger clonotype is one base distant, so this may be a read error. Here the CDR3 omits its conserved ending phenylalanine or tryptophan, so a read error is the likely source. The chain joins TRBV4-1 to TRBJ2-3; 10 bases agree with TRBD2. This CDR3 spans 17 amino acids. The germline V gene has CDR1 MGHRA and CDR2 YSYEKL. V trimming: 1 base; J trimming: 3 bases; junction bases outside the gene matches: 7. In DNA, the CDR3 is TGCGCCAGCAGCCAAGTAGGGAGCGGGAGGGGGACAGATACGCAGTATCTT. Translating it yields CASSQVGSGRGTDTQYL.

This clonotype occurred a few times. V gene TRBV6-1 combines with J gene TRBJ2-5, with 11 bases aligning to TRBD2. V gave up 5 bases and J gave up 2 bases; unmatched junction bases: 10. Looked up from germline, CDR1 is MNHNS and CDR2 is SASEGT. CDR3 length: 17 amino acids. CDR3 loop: CASSFSTSGSGQETQYF. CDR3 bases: TGTGCCAGCAGTTTCTCCACTAGCGGGAGCGGTCAAGAGACCCAGTACTTC.

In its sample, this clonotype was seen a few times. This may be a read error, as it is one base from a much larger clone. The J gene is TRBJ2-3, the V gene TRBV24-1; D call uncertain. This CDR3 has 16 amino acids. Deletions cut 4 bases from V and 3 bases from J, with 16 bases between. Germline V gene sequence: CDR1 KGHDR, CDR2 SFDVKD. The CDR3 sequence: CATSEGDEDGTDTQYF. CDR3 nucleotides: TGTGCCACCAGTGAGGGTGACGAGGATGGAACAGATACGCAGTATTTT.

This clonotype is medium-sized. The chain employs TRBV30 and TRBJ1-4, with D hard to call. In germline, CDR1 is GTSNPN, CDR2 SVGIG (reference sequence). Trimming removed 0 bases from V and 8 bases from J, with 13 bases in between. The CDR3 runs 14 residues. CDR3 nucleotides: TGTGCCTGGAGTGTACGAGGGTTATCCGAAAAACTGTTTTTT. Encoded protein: CAWSVRGLSEKLFF.

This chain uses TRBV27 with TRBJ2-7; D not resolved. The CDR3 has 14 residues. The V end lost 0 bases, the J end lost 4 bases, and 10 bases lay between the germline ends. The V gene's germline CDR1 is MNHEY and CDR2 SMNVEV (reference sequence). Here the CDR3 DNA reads TGTGCCAGCAGTTTATCCTGGCTTAGGTACGAGCAGTACTTC. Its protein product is CASSLSWLRYEQYF.

Here the CDR3 reads CASSGDRGATQYF. In nucleotides, the CDR3 is TGTGCCAGCAGTGGGGACAGGGGCGCGACCCAGTACTTC. V is TRBV25-1 and J is TRBJ2-5; TRBD1 matches 10 bases. Germline CDR1 MGHDK, CDR2 SYGVNS. This CDR3 spans 13 amino acids. Germline trimming cut 4 bases from V and 7 bases from J; bases unmatched to any gene: 3. The full variable domain, completed using reference TRBV25-1 and TRBJ2-5, is EADIYQTPRYLVIGTGKKITLECSQTMGHDKMYWYQQDPGMELHLIHYSYGVNSTEKGDLSSESTVSRIRTEHFPLTLESARPSHTSQYLCASSGDRGATQYFGPGTRLLVL.

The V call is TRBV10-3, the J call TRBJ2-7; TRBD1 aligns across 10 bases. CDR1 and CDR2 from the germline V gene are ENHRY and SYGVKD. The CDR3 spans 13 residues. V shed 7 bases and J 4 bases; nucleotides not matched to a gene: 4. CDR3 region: CAINPGQGYEQYF. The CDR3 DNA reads TGTGCCATCAATCCGGGACAGGGGTACGAGCAGTACTTC.

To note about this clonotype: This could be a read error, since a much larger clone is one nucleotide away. This CDR3 reads CASSPPGVVNEQFF. CDR3 nucleotides: TGTGCCAGCAGCCCCCCAGGGGTTGTTAATGAGCAGTTCTTC. This rearrangement joins TRBV3-1 to TRBJ2-3; D possibly corresponds to TRBD1 (6 bases). The end of the DNA fits TRBJ2-1 better, so the J call may be wrong. The CDR3 runs to 14 residues. Per germline, CDR1 LGHDT and CDR2 YNNKEL (reference sequence).

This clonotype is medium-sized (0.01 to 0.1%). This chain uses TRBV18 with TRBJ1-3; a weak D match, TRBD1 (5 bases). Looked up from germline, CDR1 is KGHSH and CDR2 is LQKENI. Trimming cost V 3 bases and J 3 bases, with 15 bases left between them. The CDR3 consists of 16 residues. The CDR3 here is CASSPRQFTDGNTIYF. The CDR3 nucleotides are TGTGCCAGCTCACCGAGACAGTTTACTGATGGAAACACCATATATTTT.

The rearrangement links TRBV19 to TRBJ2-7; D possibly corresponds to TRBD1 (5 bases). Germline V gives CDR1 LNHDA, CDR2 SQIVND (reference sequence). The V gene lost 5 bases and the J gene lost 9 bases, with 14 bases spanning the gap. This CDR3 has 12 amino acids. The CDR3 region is CASSPTQGGQYF. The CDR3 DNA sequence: TGTGCCAGTAGTCCCACCCAGGGCGGGCAGTACTTC.

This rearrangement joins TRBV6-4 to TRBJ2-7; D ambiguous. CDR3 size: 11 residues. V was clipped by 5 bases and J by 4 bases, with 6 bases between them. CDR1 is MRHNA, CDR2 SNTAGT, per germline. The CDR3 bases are TGTGCCAGCAGTCTACCGTACGAGCAGTACTTC. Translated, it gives CASSLPYEQYF.

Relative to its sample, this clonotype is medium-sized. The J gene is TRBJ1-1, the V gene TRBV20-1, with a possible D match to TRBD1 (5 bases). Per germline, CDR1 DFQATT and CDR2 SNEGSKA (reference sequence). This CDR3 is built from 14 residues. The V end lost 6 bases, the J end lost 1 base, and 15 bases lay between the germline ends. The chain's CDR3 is CSAIGGKRNTEAFF. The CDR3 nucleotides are TGCAGTGCCATCGGGGGGAAGAGGAACACTGAAGCTTTCTTT.

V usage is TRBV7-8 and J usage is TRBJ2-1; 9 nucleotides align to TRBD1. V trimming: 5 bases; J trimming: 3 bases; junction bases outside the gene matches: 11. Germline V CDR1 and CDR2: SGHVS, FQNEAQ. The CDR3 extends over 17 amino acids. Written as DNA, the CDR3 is TGTGCCAGCAGCGCACGAGTAGGACAGGGGAACTACAATGAGCAGTTCTTC. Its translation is CASSARVGQGNYNEQFF. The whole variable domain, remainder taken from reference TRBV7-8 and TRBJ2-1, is GAGVSQSPRYKVAKRGQDVALRCDPISGHVSLFWYQQALGQGPEFLTYFQNEAQLDKSGLPSDRFFAERPEGSVSTLKIQRTQQEDSAVYLCASSARVGQGNYNEQFFGPGTRLTVL.

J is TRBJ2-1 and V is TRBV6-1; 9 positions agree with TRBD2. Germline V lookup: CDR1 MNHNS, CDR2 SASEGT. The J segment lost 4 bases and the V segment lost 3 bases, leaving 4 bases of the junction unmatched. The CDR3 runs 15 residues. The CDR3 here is CASSEISGGYNEQFF. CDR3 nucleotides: TGTGCCAGCAGTGAGATTAGCGGGGGATACAATGAGCAGTTCTTC.